This is a list of T cell receptor beta chains from one sample in a study of T cells in Graves' hyperthyroidism and ophthalmopathy. TCRdb fed the multiplex PCR reads into MiXCR, producing one record per CDR3 protein. The repertoire includes just over 550,000 distinct CDR3 sequences, 35% to 55% of them detected once, and roughly 8.2% sits in the top ten. The sequencing input was peripheral blood or thyroid tissue (not recorded which). The receptors were gathered from a woman aged 18 to 35 with Graves' hyperthyroidism. Each CDR3 is given with its conserved first and last residue. The D gene is left open where the match is weak. Size is omitted from some rows. Given values are once, few, many or a class for expanded clones.

D	V	J	size	CDR3	DNA
NA	TRBV20-1	TRBJ1-2	NA	CSARDGRPFYGGYTF	TGCAGTGCTAGAGACGGCAGGCCCTTTTACGGGGGCTACACCTTC
TRBD1	TRBV19	TRBJ1-4	NA	CASLQGARKKLFF	TGTGCCAGTCTACAGGGGGCAAGGAAAAAACTGTTTTTT
NA	TRBV15	TRBJ2-3	NA	CATSADTDTQYF	TGTGCCACCAGCGCCGACACAGATACGCAGTATTTT
NA	TRBV7-9	TRBJ2-5	NA	CASSFGNTEETQYF	TGTGCCAGCAGCTTCGGGAATACCGAAGAGACCCAGTACTTC
TRBD2	TRBV7-2	TRBJ2-5	few	CASSPLAGTLRETQYF	TGTGCCAGCAGTCCTCTAGCGGGGACCTTACGTGAGACCCAGTACTTC
NA	TRBV10-3	TRBJ1-1	few	CASRRKGLTNTEAFF	TGTGCCAGCAGAAGGAAGGGCTTAACGAACACTGAAGCTTTCTTT
NA	TRBV7-2	TRBJ1-2	NA	CASIQGESYGYTF	TGTGCCAGCATACAGGGTGAAAGCTATGGCTACACCTTC
NA	TRBV24-1	TRBJ1-2	many	CATSDETNYGYTF	TGTGCCACCAGTGATGAGACTAACTATGGCTACACCTTC
TRBD1	TRBV29-1	TRBJ1-1	NA	CSVDTGGKETEAFF	TGCAGCGTTGATACAGGGGGGAAGGAGACTGAAGCTTTCTTT
NA	TRBV19	TRBJ1-1	few	CASSIRGGRENTEAFF	TGTGCCAGTAGTATCAGGGGAGGACGGGAGAACACTGAAGCTTTCTTT
TRBD1	TRBV2	TRBJ2-7	NA	CAISPQGAGYEQYF	TGTGCCATCTCACCTCAGGGGGCCGGCTACGAGCAGTACTTC
NA	TRBV15	TRBJ2-7	few	CATSSRSFEQYF	TGTGCCACCAGCAGCCGGTCTTTCGAGCAGTACTTC
NA	TRBV2	TRBJ2-7	NA	CASRRPAGTSDYEQYF	TGTGCCAGCAGGCGCCCCGCCGGGACGTCTGACTACGAGCAGTACTTC
NA	TRBV20-1	TRBJ1-1	NA	CSAREAEAFF	TGCAGTGCTAGAGAGGCTGAAGCTTTCTTT
TRBD1	TRBV24-1	TRBJ1-5	many	CATSDPGQKDQPQHF	TGTGCCACCAGTGACCCGGGACAGAAAGATCAGCCCCAGCATTTT
NA	TRBV7-9	TRBJ2-7	NA	CASSLGQAYYEQYF	TGTGCCAGCAGCTTAGGCCAGGCTTACTACGAGCAGTACTTC
TRBD2	TRBV7-4	TRBJ2-7	NA	CASSSKREGSYEQYF	TGTGCCAGCAGCTCCAAGCGGGAGGGTTCTTACGAGCAGTACTTC
NA	TRBV19	TRBJ1-5	NA	CASSRGYSQPQHF	TGTGCCAGTAGTCGAGGGTATAGTCAGCCCCAGCATTTT
NA	TRBV7-8	TRBJ1-1	many	CASTLRVNTEAFF	TGTGCCAGCACCCTGAGGGTGAACACTGAAGCTTTCTTT
TRBD2	TRBV11-1	TRBJ2-7	once	CASSPQGSGDYEQYF	TGTGCCAGCAGCCCCCAGGGTAGCGGGGACTACGAGCAGTACTTC
TRBD2	TRBV7-3	TRBJ2-5	few	CASSFGSGGGLETQYF	TGTGCCAGCAGCTTTGGGTCGGGAGGGGGTCTGGAGACCCAGTACTTC
TRBD2	TRBV7-7	TRBJ2-2	few	CASSLSSGANTGELFF	TGTGCTAGCAGCTTGTCTAGCGGGGCGAACACCGGGGAGCTGTTTTTT
TRBD1	TRBV6-4	TRBJ1-2	NA	CASSETTWTGGGYTF	TGTGCCAGCAGTGAAACTACTTGGACAGGGGGCGGCTACACCTTC
NA	TRBV29-1	TRBJ1-5	NA	CSVEGDMSEHF	TGCAGCGTTGAAGGGGACATGTCCGAGCATTTT
NA	TRBV7-8	TRBJ1-1	NA	CASSFRGQLNTQAFF	TGTGCCAGCAGCTTCCGTGGACAGTTGAACACTCAAGCTTTCTTT
NA	TRBV5-1	TRBJ2-5	NA	CASHREIQETQYF	TGCGCCAGCCACAGGGAGATCCAAGAGACCCAGTACTTC
NA	TRBV7-9	TRBJ2-7	NA	CASVVADEQYF	TGTGCCAGCGTGGTGGCGGACGAGCAGTACTTC